A selection of T cell receptor beta chains follows, all from one sample in a study of neurological immune-mediated disorders. TCRdb fed the 5' RACE reads into MiXCR, producing one record per CDR3 protein. There are about 59,000 distinct CDR3 sequences in the sample; around 24% occur only once, and roughly 4.6% lies in the top ten. The sample comprised PBMCs. The receptors come from a man aged 55 to 70 with HTLV-1-associated myelopathy (HAM/TSP). The CDR3 runs from the conserved cysteine through the conserved F or W. The D gene is left open where the match is weak. Expanded clones are given a class, and other clones once, few, many or no size at all.

V gene	D gene	J gene	clone size	CDR3 DNA	CDR3 protein
TRBV18	TRBD1	TRBJ2-1	NA	TGTGCCAGCTCACCACCGGACAGGGGTCATGAGCAGTTCTTC	CASSPPDRGHEQFF
TRBV12-3/TRBV12-4	NA	TRBJ2-2	NA	TGTGCCAGCAGTTTGGGAAGCAGCACCGGGGAGCTGTTTTTT	CASSLGSSTGELFF
TRBV5-1	NA	TRBJ1-3	many	TGCGCCAGCACCGACTCCAACTCTGGAAACACCATATATTTT	CASTDSNSGNTIYF
TRBV5-1	TRBD1	TRBJ1-2	many	TGCGCCAGCAGACAAGCCCCGGGACAGGACGGCTACACCTTC	CASRQAPGQDGYTF
TRBV7-9	TRBD2	TRBJ2-2	many	TGTGCCAGCAGCCAGCCGGGACTAGTTAACACCGGGGAGCTGTTTTTT	CASSQPGLVNTGELFF
TRBV14	NA	TRBJ2-1	many	TGTGCCAGCAGCCCGACAGGTTCCTACAATGAGCAGTTCTTC	CASSPTGSYNEQFF
TRBV20-1	TRBD2	TRBJ2-5	many	TGCAGTGCTGCCACCGGGACTAGCGGGACGTGGACCCAGTACTTC	CSAATGTSGTWTQYF
TRBV13	NA	TRBJ2-7	many	TGTGCCAGCAGCTTAAGTCCCTATACCGGCGAGCAGTACTTC	CASSLSPYTGEQYF
TRBV6-5	TRBD1	TRBJ1-3	once	TGTGCCAGCAGTCCACGGACAGGATTCTTCGGGGGGCTCTCTGGAAACACCATATATTTT	CASSPRTGFFGGLSGNTIYF
TRBV20-1	NA	TRBJ2-5	NA	TGCAGTGCTAAAGACTCGCAGGGTCGGCAGACACAGTACTTC	CSAKDSQGRQTQYF
TRBV3-1	TRBD2	TRBJ2-1	NA	TGTGCCAGCAGCCCAGAGGCCGGGAGGAATGAGCAGTTCTTC	CASSPEAGRNEQFF
TRBV6-2/TRBV6-3	NA	TRBJ2-2	many	TGTGCCAGCAGTTACTCCCCCCTGGAGAACACCGGGGAGCTGTTTTTT	CASSYSPLENTGELFF
TRBV5-1	TRBD1	TRBJ2-1	many	TGCGCCAGCAGCTTGATGGCAGGGGGCCTCAATGAGCAGTTCTTC	CASSLMAGGLNEQFF
TRBV20-1	TRBD2	TRBJ2-3	many	TGCAGTGCTCAGGGACTAGCGGGAATACGCACAGATACGCAGTATTTT	CSAQGLAGIRTDTQYF
TRBV20-1	NA	TRBJ2-5	few	TGCAGTGCTAGAGATGAAGGGAGGGGGGAGACCCAGTACTTC	CSARDEGRGETQYF
TRBV14	NA	TRBJ2-1	NA	TGTGCCAGCAGCCAAGATAAGGCAGCTGTTTTCAATGAGCAGTTCTTC	CASSQDKAAVFNEQFF
TRBV28	TRBD1	TRBJ1-2	many	TGTGCCAGCAGTTCCTCCCGGGACAGGGGAGACGGCTACACCTTC	CASSSSRDRGDGYTF
TRBV7-8	NA	TRBJ2-3	many	TGTGCCAGCAGCTACACTAGCACAGATACGCAGTATTTT	CASSYTSTDTQYF
TRBV5-1	NA	TRBJ1-1	many	TGCGCCAGCAGCGAGCTTGGGACTGAAGCTTTCTTT	CASSELGTEAFF
TRBV29-1	TRBD2	TRBJ2-3	NA	TGCAGCGTTGAATATAGCGGGAGGGATACGCAGTATTTT	CSVEYSGRDTQYF
TRBV12-3/TRBV12-4	TRBD1	TRBJ2-1	many	TGTGCCAGCACCCCGACAGGGGGCTATAATGAGCAGTTCTTC	CASTPTGGYNEQFF
TRBV5-4	NA	TRBJ2-1	many	TGTGCCAGCAGCTTGACAGACAATGAGCAGTTCTTC	CASSLTDNEQFF